Included here is one T cell receptor beta chain sequence, with context. Compared with the rest of its sample, this clone is large (0.1 to 1%). What this receptor recognizes is not known. No base quality information exists; no much larger clone differs at one position. Other DNA sequences in this sample translate to the same CDR3. The data are from a study of STAT3 mutations in large granular lymphocyte leukemia (dated by TCRdb to between 2019 and 2020). Describing the broader study: About half of the T-LGLL patients who underwent longitudinal sequencing carried canonical activating STAT3 mutations. Over half of the T-LGLL patients were given one or more immunosuppressive therapy regimens, and 40% of those treated had a hematologic response. Patients with T-cell large granular lymphocyte leukemia underwent serial deep sequencing of TCRbeta CDR3 and STAT3 to reconstruct clonal hierarchy and dynamics. From an initial cohort of 200 to 250 LGL patients, approximately 17 representative T-LGLL cases were selected for longitudinal TCRbeta and STAT3 sequencing. As controls, the study also included longitudinal sequencing of two patients with natural killer LGL leukemia. On average, sequencing was done at around 4 time points per patient, with the number of samplings ranging from 2 to 8. Results the study describes overall, beyond this receptor: Variable intervals between samplings and differing treatment regimens complicated linking therapy response to changes in TCR clonal burden. The burden of the dominant TCR clone was higher than the STAT3 mutant burden in several patients, which suggests that the STAT3 mutation arose secondarily inside a clone that had already expanded. Every T-LGLL patient showed at least one immunodominant TCRbeta clonotype, and about half showed multiple immunodominant subclonotypes. Because no samples were available when a clone first appeared, clonal expansion was inferred from samplings taken at other points. TCR clonotype switching after therapy was observed in about 35% of the 18 patients, and all newly emerging clones were found to be STAT3 wild type. Because codominant clonotypes persisted in some patients, a small but highly pathogenic clone may have been missed.

The same DNA, extracted from blood mononuclear cells, served for both the TCR sequencing and the STAT3 sequencing. An Illumina MiSeq was used to sequence the TCRbeta libraries, yielding an average of approximately 40,000 productive templates per sample. The immunoSEQ assay, which uses multiplex PCR amplification, was used to generate TCRbeta CDR3 libraries. Concerning the study's data processing: Repertoire diversity was computed as previously defined, with values near 0 indicating extremely monoclonal samples. Held by TCRdb, this immuneACCESS table contains in-frame sequences only and omits some clones. Under half of the omission traces to an unresolved V gene where checked; the cause of the rest is unknown. The V and J calls and clone size were taken over from that table, and D and trimming were inferred from the DNA. The sample table holds 17,000 or so clones, of which approximately 84% were seen once. The top ten constitute roughly 8.1% of the sample.

Trimming takes 9 bases from V and 5 bases from J, and the germline ends sit 7 bases apart. The CDR1 and CDR2 encoded by the germline V gene are WSHSY and SAAADI. The CDR3 spans 10 residues, from the cysteine through the phenylalanine. The entry retains the CDR3 DNA only, 30 bases that are in frame from base 1. Source material: peripheral blood mononuclear cells. The V gene is TRBV10-2 and the J gene is TRBJ1-1, with the D gene not clear enough to name. This TCR was sampled from a man over 45 with T-cell large granular lymphocyte leukemia. Some clones in this sample may be carry-over from other donors' samples. The age is the age at diagnosis. CDR3 sequence: CASRGTEAFF. In nucleotides, the sequence is TGCGCCAGTCGAGGAACTGAAGCTTTCTTT.